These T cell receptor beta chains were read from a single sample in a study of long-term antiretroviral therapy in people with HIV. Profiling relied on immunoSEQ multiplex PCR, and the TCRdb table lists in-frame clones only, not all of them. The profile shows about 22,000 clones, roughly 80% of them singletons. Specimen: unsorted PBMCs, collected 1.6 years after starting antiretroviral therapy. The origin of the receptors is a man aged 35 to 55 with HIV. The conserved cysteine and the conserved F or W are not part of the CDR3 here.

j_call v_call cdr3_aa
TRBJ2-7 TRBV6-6 ASSFRGEQY
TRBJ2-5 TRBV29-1 SVVPPVYQETQY
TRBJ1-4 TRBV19 ASSSRSFNEKLF
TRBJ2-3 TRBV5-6 ASSLRRTGGTDTQY
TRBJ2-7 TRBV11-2 ASSLGTGTLTTYEQY
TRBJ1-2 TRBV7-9 ASSLGQTRNYGYT
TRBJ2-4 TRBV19 ASSGHRGLAKNIQY
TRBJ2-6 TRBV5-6 ASSLGGSGANVLT
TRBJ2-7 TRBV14 ASSPGSLVHEQY
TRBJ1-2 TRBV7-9 ASSIGQADYGYT
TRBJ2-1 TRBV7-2 ASSLEAGHNEQF
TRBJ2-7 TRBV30 AWSVLGAPNYEQY
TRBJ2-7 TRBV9 ASSVASSSYEQY
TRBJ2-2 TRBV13 ASSSNTGELF
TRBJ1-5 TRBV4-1 ASSQRFFGSNQPQH
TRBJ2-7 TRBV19 ASSEGRTDEQY
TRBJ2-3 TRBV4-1 ASSQAGQSTDTQY
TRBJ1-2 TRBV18 ASSPSTPGGNYGYT
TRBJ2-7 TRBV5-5 ASSLALGARVLEQY
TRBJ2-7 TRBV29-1 SGSEDYEQY
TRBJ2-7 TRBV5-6 ASSLDRGAYEQY
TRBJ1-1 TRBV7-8 ASSLEGQLRGTEAF
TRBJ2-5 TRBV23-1 ASRRTGGPETQY
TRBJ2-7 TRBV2 ASRTGYEQY
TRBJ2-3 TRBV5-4 ASSRDRYTDTQY
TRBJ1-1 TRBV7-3 ASSPGGDAEAF
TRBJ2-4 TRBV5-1 ASSSEGGLAKNIQY
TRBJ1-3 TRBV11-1 ASSLTPLAPGNTIY
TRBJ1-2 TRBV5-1 ASSGGGYGYT
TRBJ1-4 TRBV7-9 ASSPTGSTNEKLF
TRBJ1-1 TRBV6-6 ASSYSDRGSGTEAF
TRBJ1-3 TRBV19 ASSLAGGQLTNTIY
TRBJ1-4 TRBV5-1 ASSLGQLEEGEKLF
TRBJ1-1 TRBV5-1 ASSFGQRSEAF
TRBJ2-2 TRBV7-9 ASSRGLVATGELF
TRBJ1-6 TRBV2 ASRRSGNNSPLH
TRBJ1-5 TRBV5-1 ASSFSGTGNQPQH
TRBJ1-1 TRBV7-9 ASSLEGGAEAF
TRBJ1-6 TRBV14 ASSQGAFRSYNSPLH
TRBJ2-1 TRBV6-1 ASSEIEGLAGLPRVHEQF
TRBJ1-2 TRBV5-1 ASSWGMEGYT
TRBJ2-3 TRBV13 ASSRGADTQY
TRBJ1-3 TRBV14 ASSLIGLSPSSGNTIY
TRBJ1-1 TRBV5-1 ASHYQGGDTEAF
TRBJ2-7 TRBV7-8 AVTGSDYEQY
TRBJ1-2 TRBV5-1 ASSLVGLNGYT
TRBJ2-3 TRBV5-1 ASAGTGSNTQY
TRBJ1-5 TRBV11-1 ASSSGPRDQPQH